This TCR beta chain was sequenced for a study of T cells in Graves' hyperthyroidism and ophthalmopathy. Study background: Peripheral blood samples were taken at initial diagnosis, prior to any treatment.

Isolation of PBMCs was performed on around 10 ml fresh peripheral blood. The ends were cut back, 4 bases at V and 7 bases at J, with 12 bases in the middle. Germline V lookup: CDR1 KGHDR, CDR2 SFDVKD. CDR3 length: 13 residues. Remarks on this clonotype: The antigen is undetermined.

Researchers amplified the TCR beta CDR3 regions from RNA transcripts. TCR CDR3 underwent first-round RT-PCR with the HTBI primer set. TCRdb reanalysed the multiplex PCR reads using MiXCR and keeps one entry per CDR3 protein. The sample carries some 570,000 distinct CDR3 sequences, roughly a sixth recorded once. Study results and caveats: Researchers found most expanded thyroid clonotypes above 0.001 in blood as well.

This sequence originates from a woman under 30 with Graves' ophthalmopathy. The rearrangement links TRBV24-1 to TRBJ1-1; D possibly corresponds to TRBD1 (6 bases). Specimen: blood. The chain's CDR3 is CATSDRGRGEAFF. In DNA form, the CDR3 reads TGTGCCACCAGTGACAGGGGTCGTGGTGAAGCTTTCTTT.